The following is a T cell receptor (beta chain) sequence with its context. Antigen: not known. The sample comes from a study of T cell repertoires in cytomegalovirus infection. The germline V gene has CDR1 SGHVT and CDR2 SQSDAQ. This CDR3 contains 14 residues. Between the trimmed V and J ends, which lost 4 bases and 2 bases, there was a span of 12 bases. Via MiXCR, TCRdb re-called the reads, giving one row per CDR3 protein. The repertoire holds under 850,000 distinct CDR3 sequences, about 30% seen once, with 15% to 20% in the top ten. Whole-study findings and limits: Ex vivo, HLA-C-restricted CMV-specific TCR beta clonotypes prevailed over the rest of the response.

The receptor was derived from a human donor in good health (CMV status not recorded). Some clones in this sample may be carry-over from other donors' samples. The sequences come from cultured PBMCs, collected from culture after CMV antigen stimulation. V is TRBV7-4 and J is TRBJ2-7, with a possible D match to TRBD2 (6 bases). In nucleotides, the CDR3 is TGTGCCAGCAGCTCCGGAGCGGGCCCCTACGAGCAGTACTTC. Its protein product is CASSSGAGPYEQYF.